These 21 T cell receptor beta chains were sequenced from one sample in a study of T cells after yellow fever vaccination. MiXCR was run by TCRdb on the 5' RACE reads, yielding one entry per CDR3 protein. The table records about 360,000 distinct CDR3 sequences, approximately 5.7% of them present only once. The input for sequencing was PBMCs, taken 5 days after the yellow fever booster vaccination. These receptors originate from a man aged 30 to 39 who received the YFV17D yellow fever vaccine.

This clonotype appeared a few times. The V call is TRBV5-4, the J call TRBJ2-1, with 11 bases lining up with TRBD2. The CDR3 is 14 residues long. V was pared by 3 bases and J by 10 bases, with 6 bases of the junction left unmatched. Germline V gene sequence: CDR1 SGHNT, CDR2 YYREEE (reference sequence). This CDR3 is CASSSLIAGGEQFF. Here the CDR3 DNA reads TGTGCCAGCAGCTCGCTTATAGCGGGAGGGGAGCAGTTCTTC.

This clonotype showed up many times. CDR3: CASSPPGGSFSYNEQFF. In nucleotides, the CDR3 is TGTGCCAGCAGTCCTCCGGGGGGGAGTTTCTCCTACAATGAGCAGTTCTTC. V is TRBV9 and J is TRBJ2-1; the match to TRBD2 covers 8 bases. Losses at the gene ends were 5 bases for V and 0 bases for J; bases not matched to a gene: 10. The CDR3 is made up of 17 amino acids. Germline V gene lookup returns CDR1 SGDLS and CDR2 YYNGEE.

This clonotype appeared many times. The chain employs TRBV7-7 and TRBJ2-3; tentatively, D is TRBD1 (7 bases). Germline V gene data show CDR1 as SSHAT and CDR2 as FNYEAQ (reference sequence). This CDR3 is built from 14 residues. The V gene lost 0 bases and the J gene lost 5 bases, with 9 bases spanning the gap. CDR3 nucleotide sequence: TGTGCCAGCAGCTTAGCCAGGGGGGAAGATACGCAGTATTTT. Translating it yields CASSLARGEDTQYF.

This clonotype was observed a handful of times. The chain recombines TRBV12-3 or TRBV12-4 with TRBJ1-2; possibly TRBD1 for D (6 bases). The CDR3 length is 14 residues. The V gene lost 5 bases and the J gene lost 1 base, with 11 bases spanning the gap. CDR3 nucleotides: TGTGCCAGCAGTCAGGACAGTTATAACTATGGCTACACCTTC. This translates into CASSQDSYNYGYTF.

The table lists this clonotype with a few counts. The J gene is TRBJ2-3, the V gene TRBV27; 8 nucleotides match TRBD2. Germline V gene data show CDR1 as MNHEY and CDR2 as SMNVEV (reference sequence). The ends lost 1 base at V and 1 base at J; junction bases unmatched: 4. This CDR3 is built from 16 residues. CDR3 region: CASSLFPSGRTDTQYF. CDR3 nucleotide sequence: TGTGCCAGCAGTTTATTTCCTAGCGGGCGCACAGATACGCAGTATTTT.

This clonotype was observed at least ten times. CDR3 in amino acids: CASYTTGELFF. The CDR3 nucleotides are TGTGCCAGCTATACAACCGGGGAGCTGTTTTTT. This sequence joins TRBV12-3 or TRBV12-4 and TRBJ2-2, with D unclear. The ends were cut back, 8 bases at V and 5 bases at J, with 6 bases in the middle. The CDR3 runs 11 residues.

This clonotype was detected ten times or more. The V gene is TRBV11-2, the J gene TRBJ2-1; D remains ambiguous. This CDR3 comprises 13 residues. V gave up 5 bases and J gave up 8 bases, with 13 bases separating them. Germline V gives CDR1 SGHAT, CDR2 FQNNGV. The CDR3 loop is CASSQDPKHEQFF. In DNA form, the CDR3 reads TGTGCCAGCAGCCAAGACCCTAAACATGAGCAGTTCTTC.

The V and J genes are TRBV20-1 and TRBJ2-7, with D possibly TRBD2 on 5 matching bases. The V gene lost 6 bases and the J gene lost 3 bases, with 21 bases spanning the gap. CDR1 and CDR2 from the germline V gene are DFQATT and SNEGSKA (reference sequence). The CDR3 consists of 15 residues. The CDR3 region has the DNA TGCAGTGCCCGCCAGGAGGTTGTAGATTTCTACGAGCAGTACTTC. This encodes CSARQEVVDFYEQYF.

Worth noting for this clonotype: A much bigger clone sits one base away, suggesting this may be a read error. V and J are TRBV29-1 and TRBJ2-3; 9 bases line up with TRBD2. The germline V gene has CDR1 SQVTM and CDR2 ANQGSEA. The CDR3 consists of 14 residues. J gave up 10 bases and V 4 bases, and 12 bases lay outside the gene matches. The CDR3 is CSVATAGGYDSQYF. CDR3 nucleotides: TGCAGCGTTGCTACAGCGGGAGGCTACGATTCGCAGTATTTT.

This clonotype was seen a handful of times. Sequence at one end of the junction differs from germline and may be a read error. The V gene is TRBV2, the J gene TRBJ2-7; possible D gene TRBD2, 7 bases. The CDR3 has 12 residues. CDR1 is SNHLY and CDR2 is FYNNEI in the germline V gene. The CDR3 loop is CASIPPPGGAHF. Written as DNA, the CDR3 is TGTGCCAGCATTCCCCCTCCGGGGGGCGCCCACTTC.

The table lists this clonotype with a count of one. This chain uses TRBV11-2 with TRBJ2-1, with D tentatively TRBD2 (6 bases). Trimming took off 4 bases at V and 7 bases at J, with 26 bases between the two ends. Germline V CDR1 and CDR2: SGHAT, FQNNGV. The CDR3 totals 18 residues. The CDR3 DNA reads as TGTGCCAGCAGCTCCCCAAGCTTTCTAGCGAGAATACGAAATGAGCAGTTCTTC. This sequence encodes CASSSPSFLARIRNEQFF.

The chain has TRBV5-1 and TRBJ2-1, with D unclear. The CDR3 is made up of 14 amino acids. The germline CDR1 and CDR2 sequences are SGHRS and YFSETQ. Trimming took 0 bases from V and 4 from J, leaving 8 bases between them. For the CDR3, the DNA is TGCGCCAGCAGCTTGGCCGACGGATACAATGAGCAGTTCTTC. Its translation is CASSLADGYNEQFF.

In this sample, this clonotype turned up a few times. The V gene is TRBV7-6, the J gene TRBJ2-3; D gene uncertain. Germline V gene data show CDR1 as SGHVS and CDR2 as FNYEAQ. The V end was cut by 4 bases, the J end by 6 bases, with 5 bases between. The CDR3 consists of 11 residues. CDR3 DNA sequence: TGTGCCAGCAGCTCGTACGATACGCAGTATTTT. Translated: CASSSYDTQYF.

CDR3 region: CSAKVGGSNYEQYF. CDR3 DNA sequence: TGCAGTGCTAAGGTGGGCGGGAGTAACTACGAGCAGTACTTC. The gene calls are TRBV20-1 and TRBJ2-7, with 7 bases aligning to TRBD2. The CDR3 has 14 residues. J gave up 3 bases and V 4 bases, and 9 bases lay outside the gene matches. The V gene's germline CDR1 is DFQATT and CDR2 SNEGSKA (reference sequence).

In its sample, this clonotype was seen many times. The rearrangement joins TRBV12-3 or TRBV12-4 to TRBJ2-3, with unresolved D. Trimming pared 3 bases from V and 7 bases from J, leaving 5 bases between. This CDR3 region has 11 residues. The CDR3 loop reads CASSFGYTQYF. CDR3 nucleotides: TGTGCCAGCAGTTTTGGGTATACGCAGTATTTT.

This clonotype was counted between two and nine times. V and J are TRBV9 and TRBJ2-3; TRBD2 aligns across 9 bases. V shed 4 bases and J 10 bases; nucleotides not matched to a gene: 16. Germline CDR1 SGDLS, CDR2 YYNGEE. The CDR3 contains 16 residues. CDR3 region: CASSPRLADLTSPQYF. The CDR3 coding sequence is TGTGCCAGCAGCCCCCGACTAGCGGACCTCACCAGCCCGCAGTATTTT.

Regarding this clonotype: Just one base apart from a much larger clone, this may be a read error. The CDR3 bases are TGCGCCAGCAGGCCCGGGGACTCCAGCGTAGGGGGAGAGACCCAGTACTTC. Its translation: CASRPGDSSVGGETQYF. The chain is built from TRBV5-1 and TRBJ2-5; D may match TRBD1 or TRBD2 (6 bases each). The CDR3 loop spans 17 amino acids. Trimming removed 5 bases from V and 4 bases from J, with 24 bases in between. The germline gives CDR1 SGHRS, CDR2 YFSETQ.

The chain carries TRBV5-6 and TRBJ2-2; TRBD2 aligns across 12 bases. From germline, CDR1 is SGHDT and CDR2 YYEEEE. After removal of 5 bases from V and 6 bases from J, the junction contained 5 bases not matched to a gene. CDR3 length: 15 residues. The CDR3 region has the DNA TGTGCCAGCAGAAGACTAGCGGGAGTGGCCGGGGAGCTGTTTTTT. Translated: CASRRLAGVAGELFF.

This clonotype was found a few times. J is TRBJ2-1 and V is TRBV20-1, with 10 bases fitting TRBD2. The CDR3 extends over 15 amino acids. The V and J ends lost 0 bases and 10 bases, in that order; junction bases with no gene match: 9. Germline CDR1 is DFQATT and CDR2 is SNEGSKA (reference sequence). The DNA of the CDR3 is TGCAGTGCTAGAGATCAGCTAGCGGGAGCGGGAGAGCAGTTCTTC. It is translated as CSARDQLAGAGEQFF.

This clonotype turned up a few times. The chain links TRBV7-2 to TRBJ2-7; no clear D gene. CDR3 length: 13 amino acids. The V end lost 3 bases, the J end lost 7 bases, and 13 bases lay between the germline ends. Germline V gene sequence: CDR1 SGHTA, CDR2 FQGNSA. CDR3: CASSLDGFWEQYF. In DNA, the CDR3 is TGTGCCAGCAGCTTGGACGGGTTCTGGGAGCAGTACTTC.

V and J are TRBV4-3 and TRBJ2-2, with D unclear. The V gene lost 3 bases and the J gene lost 3 bases, with 8 bases spanning the gap. The CDR3 is 14 residues long. Germline V gives CDR1 LGHNA, CDR2 YSLEER. The CDR3 spells CASSQQIDTGELFF. CDR3 sequence (DNA): TGCGCCAGCAGCCAGCAGATAGACACCGGGGAGCTGTTTTTT.